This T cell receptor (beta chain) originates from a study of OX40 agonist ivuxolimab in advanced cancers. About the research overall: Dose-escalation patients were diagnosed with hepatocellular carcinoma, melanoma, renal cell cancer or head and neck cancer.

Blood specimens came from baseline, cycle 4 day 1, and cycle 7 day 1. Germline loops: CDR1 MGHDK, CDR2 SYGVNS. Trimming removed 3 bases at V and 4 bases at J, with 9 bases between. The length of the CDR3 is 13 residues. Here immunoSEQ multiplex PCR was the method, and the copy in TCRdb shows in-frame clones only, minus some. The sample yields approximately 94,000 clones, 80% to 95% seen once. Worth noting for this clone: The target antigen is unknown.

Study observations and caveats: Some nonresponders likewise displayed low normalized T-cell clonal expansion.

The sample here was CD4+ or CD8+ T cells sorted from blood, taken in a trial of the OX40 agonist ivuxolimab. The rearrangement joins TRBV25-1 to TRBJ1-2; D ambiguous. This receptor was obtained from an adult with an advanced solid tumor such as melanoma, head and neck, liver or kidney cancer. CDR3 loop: CASSDRSLYGYTF. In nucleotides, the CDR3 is TGTGCCAGCAGTGACAGATCCCTCTATGGCTACACCTTC.